The 23 T cell receptor beta chains below all came from one sample that was sequenced in a study of blood T cell repertoires in COVID-19. Here immunoSEQ multiplex PCR was the method, and the copy in TCRdb shows in-frame clones only, minus some. The data hold about 15,000 clones, with 80% to 85% observed a single time. The source material was peripheral blood. The receptors come from a human donor in a cohort sampled during active COVID-19.

The chain combines TRBV3-1 (or the pseudogene TRBV3-2) with TRBJ2-3, with 9 bases lining up with TRBD2. The CDR3 consists of 18 residues. CDR1 and CDR2 from the germline V gene are LGHDT and YNNKEL (reference sequence). V lost 1 base and J lost 4; bases outside the gene matches: 12. The CDR3 loop reads CASSQVGSAGGGADTQYF. The CDR3 DNA follows: TGTGCCAGCAGCCAAGTTGGGTCCGCGGGGGGGGGAGCAGATACGCAGTATTTT.

The CDR3 DNA is TGTGCCAGCAGCTCCACAGGGGGCACTAATCAGCCCCAGCATTTT. Its protein is CASSSTGGTNQPQHF. The chain has TRBV9 and TRBJ1-5, with 9 bases identical to TRBD1. Germline loops: CDR1 SGDLS, CDR2 YYNGEE. After removal of 4 bases from V and 4 bases from J, the junction contained 6 bases not matched to a gene. The CDR3 length is 15 residues.

V is TRBV27 and J is TRBJ2-2, with 9 bases lining up with TRBD1. The CDR3 is 15 amino acids. The V segment lost 6 bases and the J segment 4 bases; nucleotides outside the gene matches: 6. Germline values: CDR1 MNHEY, CDR2 SMNVEV (reference sequence). In DNA, the CDR3 is TGTGCCAGCAGGGTACAGGGGGCGATCACCGGGGAGCTGTTTTTT. Translation gives CASRVQGAITGELFF.

The rearrangement joins TRBV29-1 to TRBJ2-7; 12 bases are a match to TRBD1. CDR3 size: 14 residues. Trimming cost V 7 bases and J 7 bases; bases outside gene matches: 11. From germline, CDR1 is SQVTM and CDR2 ANQGSEA. CDR3 loop: CSAGQGAGSLEQYF. In DNA form, the CDR3 reads TGCAGCGCGGGACAGGGGGCCGGGAGCCTAGAGCAGTACTTC.

The chain recombines TRBV5-1 with TRBJ2-3; maybe TRBD2 (5 bases). The CDR3 totals 18 residues. V lost 0 bases, J lost 5 bases, and 22 bases lay in between. Germline V gives CDR1 SGHRS, CDR2 YFSETQ. The CDR3 sequence: CASSLASPRGGIVDTQYF. In DNA, the CDR3 is TGCGCCAGCAGCTTGGCCTCGCCCAGAGGAGGAATCGTAGATACGCAGTATTTT.

CDR3 in amino acids: CASSPPLSDSMNTEAFF. CDR3 DNA: TGTGCCAGCAGCCCGCCCCTCTCGGACAGCATGAACACTGAAGCTTTCTTT. The chain recombines TRBV3-1 (or the pseudogene TRBV3-2) with TRBJ1-1; D perhaps matches TRBD1 (6 bases). Germline assignment: CDR1 LGHDT and CDR2 YNNKEL (reference sequence). The CDR3 sequence is 17 residues long. V gave up 4 bases and J gave up 0 bases, with 18 bases separating them.

The chain joins TRBV4-3 to TRBJ2-5, with TRBD2 matching 7 bases. After removal of 0 bases from V and 0 bases from J, the junction contained 7 bases not matched to a gene. In germline, CDR1 is LGHNA, CDR2 YSLEER. There are 17 residues in the CDR3. CDR3 protein: CASSQDHSGLNQETQYF. The CDR3, as DNA: TGCGCCAGCAGCCAAGATCATAGCGGGCTAAACCAAGAGACCCAGTACTTC.

In its sample, this clone was seen a few times. This chain joins TRBV19 and TRBJ1-6, with a weak D call TRBD1 (6 bases). This CDR3 contains 14 residues. Germline CDR1 LNHDA, CDR2 SQIVND (reference sequence). The V end lost 5 bases, the J end lost 5 bases, and 10 bases lay between the germline ends. The CDR3 sequence is CASSSRQDNSPLHF. The CDR3 bases are TGTGCCAGTAGTTCCCGACAGGATAATTCACCCCTCCACTTT.

The V and J genes are TRBV7-3 and TRBJ1-3, with D hard to call. This CDR3 contains 17 residues. CDR1 and CDR2 from the germline V gene are SGHTA and FQGTGA. With 1 base removed from V and 0 bases from J, the gap between germline ends came to 13 bases. CDR3 DNA: TGTGCCAGCAGCTTAAATCCCCGCGGCCACTCTGGAAACACCATATATTTT. Amino acid sequence: CASSLNPRGHSGNTIYF.

The chain joins TRBV7-8 to TRBJ2-1, with TRBD2 identical over 7 bases. CDR1 and CDR2 from the germline V gene are SGHVS and FQNEAQ. Losses at the gene ends were 1 base for V and 0 bases for J; bases not matched to a gene: 6. The CDR3 spans 17 residues. The CDR3: CASSLERGRTSYNEQFF. As DNA, the CDR3 is TGTGCCAGCAGCTTAGAGCGGGGAAGGACCTCCTACAATGAGCAGTTCTTC.

There are a few counts of this clone. The chain uses TRBV7-8 and TRBJ2-3, with D maybe TRBD1 (6 bases). The CDR3 extends over 16 amino acids. Trimming shortened V by 0 bases and J by 0 bases, and 10 bases separated the two germline ends. Germline CDR1 SGHVS, CDR2 FQNEAQ. CDR3 sequence (DNA): TGTGCCAGCAGCTTAGCAACAGGGCATAGCACAGATACGCAGTATTTT. Translating it yields CASSLATGHSTDTQYF.

This chain connects TRBV7-6 to TRBJ2-6; tentatively, D is TRBD1 (5 bases). Germline V gives CDR1 SGHVS, CDR2 FNYEAQ. With 5 bases removed from V and 4 bases from J, the gap between germline ends came to 9 bases. The CDR3 is made up of 14 amino acids. Here the CDR3 reads CASSRGRGANVLTF. Written as DNA, the CDR3 is TGTGCCAGCAGCAGGGGTAGGGGGGCCAACGTCCTGACTTTC.

The chain has TRBV27 and TRBJ2-7, with TRBD2 matching over 14 bases. The V gene's germline CDR1 is MNHEY and CDR2 SMNVEV (reference sequence). The CDR3 spans 14 residues. J gave up 5 bases and V 5 bases, and 2 bases lay outside the gene matches. This chain's CDR3 is CASSGTSGGHEQYF. CDR3 in DNA: TGTGCCAGCAGTGGGACTAGCGGGGGCCACGAGCAGTACTTC.

The rearrangement links TRBV3-1 (or the pseudogene TRBV3-2) to TRBJ2-3, with 8 bases that match TRBD2. CDR1 LGHDT and CDR2 YNNKEL come from the germline V gene (reference sequence). V was clipped by 0 bases and J by 0 bases; unmatched bases: 17. CDR3 size: 21 residues. CDR3 sequence reads: CASSQESRGRFNGESTDTQYF. In nucleotides, the CDR3 is TGTGCCAGCAGCCAAGAGAGTCGCGGGAGGTTTAACGGGGAGAGCACAGATACGCAGTATTTT.

This clone was found once. The rearrangement links TRBV6-6 to TRBJ1-5, with a weak D call TRBD1 (5 bases). The length of the CDR3 is 16 residues. CDR1 is MNHNY, CDR2 SVGAGI, per germline (reference sequence). V lost 2 bases and J lost 1, with 12 bases in between. This CDR3 is CASSYGQGISNQPQHF. The CDR3 bases are TGTGCCAGCAGTTACGGGCAGGGAATAAGCAATCAGCCCCAGCATTTT.

The chain uses TRBV10-3 and TRBJ2-3, with D possibly matching TRBD1 (5 bases). Germline-derived CDR1 and CDR2 are ENHRY and SYGVKD. The CDR3 runs 13 residues. The ends were cut back, 4 bases at V and 2 bases at J, with 7 bases in the middle. CDR3 loop: CAISGGLTDTQYF. CDR3 bases: TGTGCCATCAGTGGGGGCCTCACAGATACGCAGTATTTT.

The chain is built from TRBV4-3 and TRBJ1-6, with D perhaps matching TRBD1 (5 bases). The CDR3 extends over 19 amino acids. V shed 2 bases and J shed 11 bases, with 28 bases lying between them. Germline loops: CDR1 LGHNA, CDR2 YSLEER. The CDR3 DNA reads TGCGCCAGCAGCCAACTCACTTCGGCCACGGGGGGACCCCTTCCACCCCTCCACTTT. Protein sequence: CASSQLTSATGGPLPPLHF.

This clone appeared a few times. CDR3 amino acids: CASSQSEAGYDEKLFF. CDR3 in DNA: TGTGCCAGCAGCCAATCGGAAGCAGGGTATGATGAAAAACTGTTTTTT. The chain recombines TRBV16 with TRBJ1-4; D may be TRBD1 (5 bases). CDR3 length equals 16 residues. Germline V lookup: CDR1 KGHSY, CDR2 FQNENV. V gave up 0 bases and J gave up 6 bases, with 14 bases separating them.

The V and J genes are TRBV6-5 and TRBJ2-2; 7 bases fit TRBD2. Trimming at V came to 10 bases and at J to 0 bases, leaving 8 bases not matched to a gene. Germline V gene lookup returns CDR1 MNHEY and CDR2 SVGAGI. The CDR3 totals 15 residues. CDR3 amino acids: CATRGGTTNTGELFF. The CDR3 coding sequence is TGTGCCACCCGGGGCGGGACTACGAACACCGGGGAGCTGTTTTTT.

The chain combines TRBV12-3 or TRBV12-4 with TRBJ1-1; D uncertain. CDR3 length: 13 amino acids. The V gene lost 3 bases and the J gene lost 3 bases, with 8 bases spanning the gap. As DNA, the CDR3 is TGTGCCAGCAGTTTGGGTCAGGACACTGAAGCTTTCTTT. Translated, it gives CASSLGQDTEAFF.

V is TRBV7-6 and J is TRBJ2-5; 10 nucleotides align to TRBD1. This CDR3 is built from 15 residues. CDR1 and CDR2 (germline): SGHVS, FNYEAQ. V dropped 5 bases and J dropped 4; count of bases not matched to a gene: 7. For the CDR3, the DNA is TGTGCCAGCAGCACGACAGGGGGCGCTGTAGAGACCCAGTACTTC. This encodes CASSTTGGAVETQYF.

This clone was picked up a small number of times. The chain recombines TRBV13 with TRBJ1-6; D not certain. V dropped 6 bases and J dropped 10 bases, with 10 bases sitting between them. CDR1 PRHDT and CDR2 FYEKMQ come from the germline V gene (reference sequence). CDR3 size: 12 residues. The CDR3 reads CASSAGRSPLHF. The CDR3 DNA follows: TGTGCCAGCAGTGCGGGCCGCTCACCCCTCCACTTT.

The rearrangement uses TRBV9 and TRBJ2-1, with D tentatively TRBD1 (5 bases). This CDR3 has 12 residues. Per the germline V gene, CDR1 is SGDLS and CDR2 is YYNGEE. The V gene lost 4 bases and the J gene lost 7 bases, with 9 bases spanning the gap. The CDR3, as DNA: TGTGCCAGCAGCCCTAACAGGAATGAGCAGTTCTTC. Its translation is CASSPNRNEQFF.